The 26 T cell receptor beta chains presented below share a single source sample, sequenced in a study of cytomegalovirus exposure and HLA in healthy donors. 13 Jbeta primers and 60 Vbeta primers were used for the PCR. Clones were sequenced by immunoSEQ multiplex PCR, and TCRdb holds only the in-frame ones, with some missing. The data contain about 130,000 clones, 76% of them seen just once; the ten biggest clones take up around 2%. The sample consisted of PBMCs. All receptors derive from a female donor in good health and CMV-seropositive.

V is TRBV4-2 and J is TRBJ2-7, with D perhaps TRBD1 (6 bases). Germline values: CDR1 LGHNA, CDR2 YNFKEQ. The CDR3 sequence is 16 residues long. Trimming cost V 0 bases and J 5 bases, with 17 bases left between them. CDR3 residues: CASSQELTGPGDEQYF. Written as DNA, the CDR3 is TGTGCCAGCAGCCAAGAACTGACAGGTCCCGGGGACGAGCAGTACTTC.

This chain uses TRBV5-4 with TRBJ2-3; D remains ambiguous. Trimming cost V 3 bases and J 2 bases, with 16 bases left between them. The CDR3 is made up of 16 amino acids. The V gene's germline CDR1 is SGHNT and CDR2 YYREEE (reference sequence). CDR3 sequence reads: CASSSGSRRNTDTQYF. The CDR3 DNA reads as TGTGCCAGCAGCTCCGGCTCTAGACGAAACACAGATACGCAGTATTTT. Full variable domain (missing parts from reference TRBV5-4 and TRBJ2-3): ETGVTQSPTHLIKTRGQQVTLRCSSQSGHNTVSWYQQALGQGPQFIFQYYREEENGRGNFPPRFSGLQFPNYSSELNVNALELDDSALYLCASSSGSRRNTDTQYFGPGTRLTVL.

V gene TRBV4-2 combines with J gene TRBJ2-5, with a possible D match to TRBD1 (6 bases). The J call may be mistaken, given a closer DNA end match to TRBJ2-7. Looked up from germline, CDR1 is LGHNA and CDR2 is YNFKEQ. The CDR3 covers 16 residues. Written as DNA, the CDR3 is TGTGCCAGCAGCCGCGCCAGGGGTTTCGGCACCTACGAGCAGTACTTC. Translating it yields CASSRARGFGTYEQYF.

The rearrangement links TRBV21-1 to TRBJ1-2; the D call in the table, TRBD1, was not verified against the DNA. TRBV21-1 is described as a pseudogene. This CDR3 spans 14 amino acids. CDR3 region: CASSPPAGFYGYTF. In nucleotides, the CDR3 is TGTGCCAGCAGCCCTCCCGCAGGGTTCTATGGCTACACCTTC.

The chain joins TRBV19 to TRBJ1-5; D unclear. V lost 5 bases to trimming and J lost 6 bases, with 11 bases between them. This CDR3 is built from 13 residues. CDR1 LNHDA and CDR2 SQIVND come from the germline V gene (reference sequence). CDR3 coding DNA: TGTGCCAGTAGTTCGAGAGGCAGTCAGCCCCAGCATTTT. Its protein is CASSSRGSQPQHF.

This clone was counted once. The chain links TRBV29-1 to TRBJ1-4, with 7 bases identical to TRBD1. The CDR3 has 13 residues. Losses at the gene ends were 6 bases for V and 8 bases for J; bases not matched to a gene: 9. Germline V gene sequence: CDR1 SQVTM, CDR2 ANQGSEA. CDR3 sequence (DNA): TGCAGCGTCAGGTGGCAGGGGGAGGAAAAACTGTTTTTT. It codes for CSVRWQGEEKLFF.

The chain is built from TRBV29-1 and TRBJ2-5; TRBD2 might be the D (7 bases). The CDR3 covers 13 residues. Germline values: CDR1 SQVTM, CDR2 ANQGSEA. V lost 8 bases to trimming and J lost 2 bases, with 15 bases between them. DNA for the CDR3: TGCAGCATAGGGGGGGGGCCGCAAGAGACCCAGTACTTC. It translates to CSIGGGPQETQYF.

The J gene is TRBJ2-5, the V gene TRBV9; 9 nucleotides agree with TRBD2. The germline V gene has CDR1 SGDLS and CDR2 YYNGEE. V lost 0 bases and J lost 5; bases outside the gene matches: 8. This CDR3 contains 16 residues. CDR3 nucleotides: TGTGCCAGCAGCGTAGTGGCGGGGGGGCTTGGGGAGACCCAGTACTTC. Residues: CASSVVAGGLGETQYF. Using reference TRBV9 and TRBJ2-5 for the parts outside the CDR3, the full variable domain is DSGVTQTPKHLITATGQRVTLRCSPRSGDLSVYWYQQSLDQGLQFLIQYYNGEERAKGNILERFSAQQFPDLHSELNLSSLELGDSALYFCASSVVAGGLGETQYFGPGTRLLVL.

V and J are TRBV4-1 and TRBJ1-1, with a tentative D call TRBD1 (5 bases). V shed 0 bases and J shed 1 base, with 12 bases lying between them. CDR1 and CDR2 (germline): MGHRA, YSYEKL. The length of the CDR3 is 16 residues. The DNA of the CDR3 is TGCGCCAGCAGCCAAGATGGGGGAGGGCCGAACACTGAAGCTTTCTTT. Protein sequence: CASSQDGGGPNTEAFF.

This clone was detected only a few times. The rearrangement joins TRBV6-5 to TRBJ1-3, with D perhaps TRBD1 (5 bases). From germline, CDR1 is MNHEY and CDR2 SVGAGI. Trimming removed 7 bases from V and 0 bases from J, with 10 bases in between. The CDR3 runs 14 residues. CDR3 coding DNA: TGTGCCAGCACGACAGCAAACTCTGGAAACACCATATATTTT. Amino acid sequence: CASTTANSGNTIYF.

This sequence joins TRBV13 and TRBJ2-5, with D unclear. The CDR3 is made up of 13 amino acids. Trimming left V 3 bases short and J 5 bases short, with 10 bases between. Germline CDR1 reads PRHDT; CDR2 reads FYEKMQ (reference sequence). The chain's CDR3 is CASSFVPAETQYF. CDR3 coding DNA: TGTGCCAGCAGCTTCGTACCCGCGGAGACCCAGTACTTC.

This rearrangement joins TRBV7-2 to TRBJ1-5, with D perhaps matching TRBD1 (5 bases). Per germline, CDR1 SGHTA and CDR2 FQGNSA. The V and J ends lost 4 bases and 4 bases respectively, with 14 bases between them. CDR3 length equals 15 residues. The CDR3 DNA sequence: TGTGCCAGCAGCTCTCAAGGACACCCTAATCAGCCCCAGCATTTT. Translation: CASSSQGHPNQPQHF. The entire variable domain, with the rest obtained from reference TRBV7-2 and TRBJ1-5, is as follows: GAGVSQSPSNKVTEKGKDVELRCDPISGHTALYWYRQSLGQGLEFLIYFQGNSAPDKSGLPSDRFSAERTGGSVSTLTIQRTQQEDSAVYLCASSSQGHPNQPQHFGDGTRLSIL.

J is TRBJ2-7 and V is TRBV6-5; 10 bases agree with TRBD1. This CDR3 spans 15 amino acids. Germline values: CDR1 MNHEY, CDR2 SVGAGI. V lost 5 bases, J lost 3 bases, and 7 bases stayed unmatched. The CDR3 spells CASSGSGQGNYEQYF. The CDR3 nucleotides are TGTGCCAGCAGTGGTTCGGGACAGGGGAACTACGAGCAGTACTTC.

The chain combines TRBV4-2 with TRBJ2-7, with 7 bases aligning to TRBD2. CDR3 length: 17 amino acids. CDR1 LGHNA and CDR2 YNFKEQ come from the germline V gene. The V and J ends lost 1 base and 2 bases, in that order; junction bases with no gene match: 11. This CDR3 is CASSQGLGTSEAYEQYF. In DNA, the CDR3 is TGTGCCAGCAGCCAAGGTCTTGGAACTAGCGAGGCCTACGAGCAGTACTTC.

This clone has only a few counts. This chain joins TRBV7-8 and TRBJ2-1, with 12 bases aligning to TRBD2. J was trimmed by 7 bases and V by 5 bases; bases with no gene match: 6. The CDR3 loop spans 15 amino acids. Germline CDR1 and CDR2: SGHVS and FQNEAQ. CDR3: CASSASGGAPNEQFF. CDR3 sequence (DNA): TGTGCCAGCAGCGCTAGCGGGGGGGCTCCTAATGAGCAGTTCTTC.

The CDR3: CASGASDFNEKLFF. The DNA for the CDR3 is TGTGCCAGCGGCGCTAGTGATTTTAATGAAAAACTGTTTTTT. V gene TRBV2 combines with J gene TRBJ1-4; no firm D call. In germline, CDR1 is SNHLY, CDR2 FYNNEI. The CDR3 totals 14 residues. With 8 bases removed from V and 4 bases from J, the gap between germline ends came to 14 bases.

The chain has TRBV6-5 and TRBJ1-2; D may be TRBD1 (5 bases). V was trimmed by 1 base and J by 2 bases, leaving 11 bases between them. Per the germline V gene, CDR1 is MNHEY and CDR2 is SVGAGI. The CDR3 runs 15 residues. The CDR3: CASSYLADNNYGYTF. CDR3 nucleotide sequence: TGTGCCAGCAGTTACTTAGCGGACAACAACTATGGCTACACCTTC.

This clone was seen a few times. The genes are TRBV7-2 and TRBJ2-5; D remains ambiguous. Germline CDR1 and CDR2: SGHTA and FQGNSA. Between the trimmed V and J ends, which lost 3 bases and 1 base, there was a span of 9 bases. This CDR3 contains 14 residues. The CDR3 here is CASSLYSTQETQYF. The CDR3 DNA reads TGTGCCAGCAGCTTGTACTCAACCCAAGAGACCCAGTACTTC.

The chain recombines TRBV7-9 with TRBJ1-3; no firm D call. Per the germline V gene, CDR1 is SEHNR and CDR2 is FQNEAQ (reference sequence). V was trimmed by 5 bases and J by 2 bases, leaving 13 bases between them. The CDR3 is 15 amino acids. The CDR3 reads CASSPIFAAGNTIYF. DNA for the CDR3: TGTGCCAGCAGCCCTATATTTGCGGCTGGAAACACCATATATTTT. The whole variable domain, filled in from reference TRBV7-9 and TRBJ1-3, reads DTGVSQNPRHKITKRGQNVTFRCDPISEHNRLYWYRQTLGQGPEFLTYFQNEAQLEKSRLLSDRFSAERPKGSFSTLEIQRTEQGDSAMYLCASSPIFAAGNTIYFGEGSWLTVV.

The chain combines TRBV28 with TRBJ2-7, with 8 bases aligning to TRBD1. CDR1 is MDHEN and CDR2 is SYDVKM in the germline V gene. The CDR3 sequence is 15 residues long. Trimming cost V 5 bases and J 0 bases; bases outside gene matches: 6. In DNA, the CDR3 is TGTGCCAGCAGTGGTTGGACAGGGTTCTCCTACGAGCAGTACTTC. It specifies CASSGWTGFSYEQYF.

J is TRBJ1-1 and V is TRBV10-1; TRBD1 agrees at 7 bases. Unmatched junction bases numbered 5, after V lost 6 bases and J lost 4 bases. This CDR3 spans 13 amino acids. Germline V gene data show CDR1 as WNHNN and CDR2 as SYGVQD (reference sequence). The CDR3 coding sequence is TGCGCCAGCAGCGGAACAGGGGCCACTGAAGCTTTCTTT. Translating it yields CASSGTGATEAFF.

The rearrangement uses TRBV5-8 and TRBJ2-1; TRBD1 aligns across 11 bases. J lost 4 bases, V lost 3 bases, and 3 bases had no gene match. In germline, CDR1 is SGHTS, CDR2 YDEGEE. The CDR3 covers 15 residues. The CDR3 protein is CASSSGQGAYNEQFF. The DNA of the CDR3 is TGTGCCAGCAGCTCCGGACAGGGGGCATACAATGAGCAGTTCTTC.

This chain connects TRBV5-4 to TRBJ2-5, with TRBD1 identical over 10 bases. CDR3 length: 16 residues. V shed 0 bases, J shed 5 bases, and the junction held 7 bases outside the gene matches. Germline V gene sequence: CDR1 SGHNT, CDR2 YYREEE (reference sequence). CDR3 DNA: TGTGCCAGCAGCTTGGCCCTTGGACAGGGGGGGGAGACCCAGTACTTC. This translates into CASSLALGQGGETQYF.

This clone was detected a few times. This sequence joins TRBV2 and TRBJ2-7; 7 positions match TRBD2. The CDR3 covers 14 residues. In germline, CDR1 is SNHLY, CDR2 FYNNEI. J gave up 4 bases and V 4 bases, and 7 bases lay outside the gene matches. CDR3 DNA sequence: TGTGCCAGCAGTGGCGGGACTAAATATTACGAGCAGTACTTC. Protein: CASSGGTKYYEQYF.

This clone was found a few times. The chain employs TRBV7-3 and TRBJ2-5, with 7 bases lining up with TRBD2. This CDR3 region has 13 residues. Trimming removed 1 base from V and 4 bases from J; junction bases left unmatched: 0. Germline V CDR1 and CDR2: SGHTA, FQGTGA. The CDR3 loop reads CASSLIAGETQYF. The CDR3 region has the DNA TGTGCCAGCAGCTTAATAGCGGGAGAGACCCAGTACTTC.

This clone was detected a few times. The chain couples TRBV5-1 to TRBJ1-1; perhaps TRBD1 as D (6 bases). Trimming removed 1 base from V and 0 bases from J, with 7 bases in between. The CDR3 is made up of 14 amino acids. CDR1 SGHRS and CDR2 YFSETQ come from the germline V gene. CDR3 loop: CASSLQGMNTEAFF. CDR3 in DNA: TGCGCCAGCAGCTTGCAGGGGATGAACACTGAAGCTTTCTTT.